Shown below are 10 T cell receptor beta chains from a single sample sequenced in a study of T cell repertoires in cytomegalovirus infection. TCRdb re-analysed the reads in MiXCR, keeping a single row per CDR3 protein. This sample has hundreds of thousands of distinct CDR3 sequences, with around 10% found just once. Material for sequencing was PBMCs. The receptors here all came from a human donor in good health (CMV status not recorded). Some clones in this sample may be carry-over from other donors' samples.

This chain connects TRBV3-1 to TRBJ1-1; D perhaps matches TRBD1 (6 bases). V was pared by 4 bases and J by 7 bases, with 22 bases between. Germline loops: CDR1 LGHDT, CDR2 YNNKEL (reference sequence). The length of the CDR3 is 16 residues. The CDR3 DNA is TGTGCCAGCAGCCGAGCATACGCCACAGGGTCTAATGAAGCTTTCTTT. As protein: CASSRAYATGSNEAFF.

This clonotype showed up many times. The chain employs TRBV6-2 or TRBV6-3 and TRBJ2-5; 10 bases agree with TRBD1. This CDR3 has 13 amino acids. Germline values: CDR1 MNHEY, CDR2 SVGEGT. Unmatched junction bases numbered 7, after V lost 10 bases and J lost 5 bases. The CDR3 DNA sequence: TGTGCCATCCGCGACAGGGGGCACGAGACCCAGTACTTC. Residues: CAIRDRGHETQYF.

To note about this clonotype: The germline gene is not matched at one end of the junction; a read error may be the cause. The chain combines TRBV3-1 with TRBJ2-3; D uncertain. Germline loops: CDR1 LGHDT, CDR2 YNNKEL (reference sequence). CDR3 length: 14 residues. The CDR3 DNA reads TGTGCCAGCAGCCGCGGACCAAGCAGAGATACGCAGTATTTT. It codes for CASSRGPSRDTQYF.

This clonotype came up many times. The chain uses TRBV25-1 and TRBJ1-3; 7 bases fit TRBD1. V gave up 3 bases and J gave up 0 bases; unmatched junction bases: 8. CDR1 is MGHDK, CDR2 SYGVNS, per germline. The CDR3 is made up of 17 amino acids. The CDR3 here is CASSETTGQISGNTIYF. The CDR3 DNA follows: TGTGCCAGCAGTGAGACCACGGGACAGATCTCTGGAAACACCATATATTTT.

The CDR3 region has the DNA TGTGCCAGTTCCCTCGGCTCGGTGACCCAGTACTTC. As protein: CASSLGSVTQYF. The chain couples TRBV12-3 or TRBV12-4 to TRBJ2-5; D is unresolved. This CDR3 comprises 12 residues. V was trimmed by 9 bases and J by 7 bases, leaving 15 bases between them.

This clonotype appeared many times. V usage is TRBV20-1 and J usage is TRBJ1-5; D gene unclear. Per the germline V gene, CDR1 is DFQATT and CDR2 is SNEGSKA (reference sequence). This CDR3 is built from 14 residues. Trimming removed 2 bases from V and 4 bases from J, with 12 bases in between. CDR3 coding DNA: TGCAGTGCTAGATCTCTGACGGGGAATCAGCCCCAGCATTTT. Its protein product is CSARSLTGNQPQHF.

This clonotype was picked up many times. This chain uses TRBV6-1 with TRBJ2-7, with 7 bases that match TRBD1. This CDR3 is 13 amino acids long. Germline loops: CDR1 MNHNS, CDR2 SASEGT. Trimming removed 4 bases from V and 2 bases from J; junction bases left unmatched: 2. The DNA for the CDR3 is TGTGCCAGCAGTGGACAGGGCCCCTACGAGCAGTACTTC. It codes for CASSGQGPYEQYF.

The table lists this clonotype with a few counts. One end of the junction does not line up with germline, which may come from a read error. This chain joins TRBV29-1 and TRBJ2-1; D is undetermined. Germline CDR1 SQVTM, CDR2 ANQGSEA. The CDR3 length is 11 residues. CDR3 protein: CSVYSSNEQFF. CDR3 bases: TGCAGCGTTTATTCCTCCAATGAGCAGTTCTTC.

This clonotype was recorded at least ten times. This chain connects TRBV28 to TRBJ1-5; TRBD1 matches at 9 bases. Germline loops: CDR1 MDHEN, CDR2 SYDVKM. With 2 bases clipped from V and 4 bases from J, the junction kept 9 bases outside the gene matches. The CDR3 consists of 17 residues. CDR3 loop: CASSLTLGQGWNQPQHF. As DNA, the CDR3 is TGTGCCAGCAGTTTAACCCTGGGACAGGGTTGGAATCAGCCCCAGCATTTT.

In this sample, this clonotype turned up many times. The chain carries TRBV19 and TRBJ1-2; perhaps TRBD1 as D (5 bases). The CDR3 length is 13 residues. In germline, CDR1 is LNHDA, CDR2 SQIVND (reference sequence). V lost 0 bases and J lost 4, with 6 bases in between. The CDR3 DNA reads TGTGCCAGTAGTATAGAGACAGTCTATGGCTACACCTTC. This translates into CASSIETVYGYTF.